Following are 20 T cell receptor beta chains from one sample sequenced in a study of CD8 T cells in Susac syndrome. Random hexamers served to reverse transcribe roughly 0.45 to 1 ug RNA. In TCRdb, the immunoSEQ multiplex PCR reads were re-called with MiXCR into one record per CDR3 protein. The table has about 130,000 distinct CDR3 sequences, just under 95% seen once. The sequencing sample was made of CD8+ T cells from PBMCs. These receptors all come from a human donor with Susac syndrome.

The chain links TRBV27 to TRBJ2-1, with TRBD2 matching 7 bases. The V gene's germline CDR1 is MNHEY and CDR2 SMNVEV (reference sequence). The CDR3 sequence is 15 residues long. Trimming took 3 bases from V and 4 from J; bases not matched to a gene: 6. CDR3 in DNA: TGTGCCAGCAGTTTTGCCAGGGAGGGTTACAATGAGCAGTTCTTC. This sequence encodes CASSFAREGYNEQFF.

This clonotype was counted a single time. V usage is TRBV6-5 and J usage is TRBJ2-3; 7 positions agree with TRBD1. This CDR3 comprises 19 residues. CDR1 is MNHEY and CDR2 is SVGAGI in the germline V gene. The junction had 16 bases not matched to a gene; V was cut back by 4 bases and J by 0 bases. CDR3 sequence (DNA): TGTGCCAGCAGTTCCCTTCAGCCCGGGACAGCCACTAGCACAGATACGCAGTATTTT. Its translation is CASSSLQPGTATSTDTQYF.

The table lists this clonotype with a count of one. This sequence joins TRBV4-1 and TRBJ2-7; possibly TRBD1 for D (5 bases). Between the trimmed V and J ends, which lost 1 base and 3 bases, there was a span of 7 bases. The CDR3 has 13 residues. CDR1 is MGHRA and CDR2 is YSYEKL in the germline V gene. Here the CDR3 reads CASSQVDNYEQYF. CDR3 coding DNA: TGCGCCAGCAGCCAAGTGGACAACTACGAGCAGTACTTC.

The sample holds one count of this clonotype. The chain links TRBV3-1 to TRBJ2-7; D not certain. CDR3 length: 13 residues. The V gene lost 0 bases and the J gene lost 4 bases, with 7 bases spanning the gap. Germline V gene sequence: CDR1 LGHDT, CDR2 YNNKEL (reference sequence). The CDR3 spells CASSQDYGYEQYF. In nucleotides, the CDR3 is TGTGCCAGCAGCCAAGATTACGGATACGAGCAGTACTTC.

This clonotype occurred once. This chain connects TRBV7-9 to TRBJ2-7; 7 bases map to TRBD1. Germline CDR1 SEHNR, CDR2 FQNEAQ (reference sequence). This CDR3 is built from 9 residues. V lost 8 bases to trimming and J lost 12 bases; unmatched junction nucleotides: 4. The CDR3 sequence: CASGTDLYF. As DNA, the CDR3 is TGTGCCAGCGGGACAGACTTGTACTTC.

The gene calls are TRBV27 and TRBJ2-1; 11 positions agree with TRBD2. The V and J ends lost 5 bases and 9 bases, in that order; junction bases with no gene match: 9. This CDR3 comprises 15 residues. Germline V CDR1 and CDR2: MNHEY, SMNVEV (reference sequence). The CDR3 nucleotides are TGTGCCAGCAGTGTTAGACTAGCGGGGAGTGGTGAGCAGTTCTTC. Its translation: CASSVRLAGSGEQFF.

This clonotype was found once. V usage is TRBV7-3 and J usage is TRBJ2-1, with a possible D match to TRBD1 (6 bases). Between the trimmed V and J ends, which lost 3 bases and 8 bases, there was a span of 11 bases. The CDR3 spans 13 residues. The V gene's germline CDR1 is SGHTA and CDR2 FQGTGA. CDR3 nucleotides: TGTGCCAGCAGCTTTATATCAGGGGATGAGCAGTTCTTC. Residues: CASSFISGDEQFF.

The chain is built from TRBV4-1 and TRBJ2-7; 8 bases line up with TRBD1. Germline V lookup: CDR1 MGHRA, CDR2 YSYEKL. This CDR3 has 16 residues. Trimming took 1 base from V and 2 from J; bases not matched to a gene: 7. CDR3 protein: CASSQGGQELTYEQYF. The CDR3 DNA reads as TGCGCCAGCAGCCAAGGGGGACAGGAACTAACCTACGAGCAGTACTTC.

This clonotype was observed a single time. DNA for the CDR3: TGCAGTGCTAGAGCATGGACTAGCGGGGAGTACAATGAGCAGTTCTTC. Residues: CSARAWTSGEYNEQFF. The V and J genes are TRBV20-1 and TRBJ2-1; TRBD2 agrees at 12 bases. The CDR3 extends over 16 amino acids. V dropped 1 base and J dropped 4; count of bases not matched to a gene: 5. Per germline, CDR1 DFQATT and CDR2 SNEGSKA (reference sequence).

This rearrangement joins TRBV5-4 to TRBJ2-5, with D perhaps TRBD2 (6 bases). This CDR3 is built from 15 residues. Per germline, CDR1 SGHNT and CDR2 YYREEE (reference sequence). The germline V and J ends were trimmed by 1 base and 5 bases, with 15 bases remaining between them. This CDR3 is CASSLTGEITETQYF. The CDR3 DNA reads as TGTGCCAGCAGCTTGACGGGGGAAATCACGGAGACCCAGTACTTC.

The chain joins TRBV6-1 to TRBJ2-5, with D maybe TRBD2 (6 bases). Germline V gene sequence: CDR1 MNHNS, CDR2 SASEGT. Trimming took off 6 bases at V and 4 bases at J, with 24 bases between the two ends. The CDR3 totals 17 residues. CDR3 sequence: CASSPGGHRRAVETQYF. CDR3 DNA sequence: TGTGCCAGCAGCCCCGGGGGTCACAGAAGGGCAGTAGAGACCCAGTACTTC.

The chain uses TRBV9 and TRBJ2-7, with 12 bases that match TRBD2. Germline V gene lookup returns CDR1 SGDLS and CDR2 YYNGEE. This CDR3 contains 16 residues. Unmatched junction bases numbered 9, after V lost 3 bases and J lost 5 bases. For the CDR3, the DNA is TGTGCCAGCAGCGCAGGGACTAGCGGGTTTAAAGACGAGCAGTACTTC. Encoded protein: CASSAGTSGFKDEQYF.

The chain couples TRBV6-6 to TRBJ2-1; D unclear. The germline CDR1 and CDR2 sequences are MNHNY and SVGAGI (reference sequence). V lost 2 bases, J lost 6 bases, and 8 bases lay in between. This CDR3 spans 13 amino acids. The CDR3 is CASSYSAANEQFF. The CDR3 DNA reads TGTGCCAGCAGTTACAGCGCGGCCAATGAGCAGTTCTTC.

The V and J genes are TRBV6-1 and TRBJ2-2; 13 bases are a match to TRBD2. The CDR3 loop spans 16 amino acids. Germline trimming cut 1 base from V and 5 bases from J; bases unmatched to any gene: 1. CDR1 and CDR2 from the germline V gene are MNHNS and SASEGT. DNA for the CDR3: TGTGCCAGCAGTGAAGGGACTAGCGGGGGTACCGGGGAGCTGTTTTTT. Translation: CASSEGTSGGTGELFF.

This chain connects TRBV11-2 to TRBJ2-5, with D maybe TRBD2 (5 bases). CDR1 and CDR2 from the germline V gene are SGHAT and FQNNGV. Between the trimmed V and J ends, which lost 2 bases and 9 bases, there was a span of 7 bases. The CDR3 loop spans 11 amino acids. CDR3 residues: CASSLSGAQYF. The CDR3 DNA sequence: TGTGCCAGCAGCTTATCCGGGGCCCAGTACTTC.

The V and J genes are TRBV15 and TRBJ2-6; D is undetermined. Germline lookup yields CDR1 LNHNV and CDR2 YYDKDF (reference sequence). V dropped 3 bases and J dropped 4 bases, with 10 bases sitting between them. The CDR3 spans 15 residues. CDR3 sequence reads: CATSSSSGGANVLTF. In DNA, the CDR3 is TGTGCCACCAGCAGCTCTTCCGGGGGGGCCAACGTCCTGACTTTC.

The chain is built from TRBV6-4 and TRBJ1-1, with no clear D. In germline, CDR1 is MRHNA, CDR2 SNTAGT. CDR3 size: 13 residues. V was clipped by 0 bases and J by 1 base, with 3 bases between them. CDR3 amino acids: CASSDSQNTEAFF. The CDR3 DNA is TGTGCCAGCAGTGACTCTCAGAACACTGAAGCTTTCTTT.

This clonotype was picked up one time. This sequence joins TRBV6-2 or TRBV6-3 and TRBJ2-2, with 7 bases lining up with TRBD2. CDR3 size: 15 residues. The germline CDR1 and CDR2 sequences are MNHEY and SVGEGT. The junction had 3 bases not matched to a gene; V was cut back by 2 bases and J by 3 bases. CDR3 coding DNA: TGTGCCAGCAGTTACACTAGCGAGTACACCGGGGAGCTGTTTTTT. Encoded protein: CASSYTSEYTGELFF.

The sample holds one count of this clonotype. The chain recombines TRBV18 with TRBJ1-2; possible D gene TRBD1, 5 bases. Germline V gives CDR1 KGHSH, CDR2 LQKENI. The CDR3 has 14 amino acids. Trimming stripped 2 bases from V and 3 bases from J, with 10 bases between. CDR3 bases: TGTGCCAGCTCACCAGGGGGAGTGGACTATGGCTACACCTTC. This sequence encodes CASSPGGVDYGYTF.

Here the CDR3 DNA reads TGTGCCAGCAGTGGGGGACTAGCGGGAGTTCTCCATGAGCAGTTCTTC. Protein: CASSGGLAGVLHEQFF. J is TRBJ2-1 and V is TRBV12-3 or TRBV12-4, with 14 positions matching TRBD2. The CDR3 spans 16 residues. Trimming at V came to 5 bases and at J to 8 bases, leaving 8 bases not matched to a gene.